This TCR beta chain was identified during a study of neurological immune-mediated disorders. 5'RACE employing 10-nucleotide random UMIs yielded the cDNA. Every sequencing run generated over 170 million TCR-beta sequences from 15-18 subjects. TCRdb processed the 5' RACE reads anew with MiXCR; each CDR3 protein has one entry. This table holds about 71,000 distinct CDR3 sequences, roughly 10% found once. The length of the CDR3 is 14 residues. The germline CDR1 and CDR2 sequences are SGHAT and FQNNGV. V shed 1 base and J shed 4 bases, with 9 bases lying between them. This clonotype has a count of ten or more. Regarding time point: longitudinal time-point 1 (baseline). Unsorted libraries were prepared from 2 million PBMCs held at -80 C.

Sequenced sample: PBMCs. This clonotype originated in a man aged 25-45 years in good health. The J gene is TRBJ2-3, the V gene TRBV11-2; D not resolved. The CDR3 is CASSLGAVADTQYF. The CDR3 DNA follows: TGTGCCAGCAGCTTAGGGGCGGTCGCAGATACGCAGTATTTT.